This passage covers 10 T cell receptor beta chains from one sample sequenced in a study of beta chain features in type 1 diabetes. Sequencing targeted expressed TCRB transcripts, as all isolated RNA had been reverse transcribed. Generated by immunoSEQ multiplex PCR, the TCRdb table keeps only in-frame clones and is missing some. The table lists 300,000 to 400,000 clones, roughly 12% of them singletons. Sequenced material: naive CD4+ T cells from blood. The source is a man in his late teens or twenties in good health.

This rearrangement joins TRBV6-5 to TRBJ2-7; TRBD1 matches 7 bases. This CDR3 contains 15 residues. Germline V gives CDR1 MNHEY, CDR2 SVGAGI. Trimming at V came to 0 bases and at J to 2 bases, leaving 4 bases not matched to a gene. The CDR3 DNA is TGTGCCAGCAGTTACTCGAAGGGACAGCCCTACGAGCAGTACTTC. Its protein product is CASSYSKGQPYEQYF.

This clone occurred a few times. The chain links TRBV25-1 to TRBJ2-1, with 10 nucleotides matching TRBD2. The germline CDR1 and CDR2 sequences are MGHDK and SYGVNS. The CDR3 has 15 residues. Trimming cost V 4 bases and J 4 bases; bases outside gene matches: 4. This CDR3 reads CASSGASGGYNEQFF. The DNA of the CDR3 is TGTGCCAGCAGTGGGGCTAGCGGGGGATACAATGAGCAGTTCTTC.

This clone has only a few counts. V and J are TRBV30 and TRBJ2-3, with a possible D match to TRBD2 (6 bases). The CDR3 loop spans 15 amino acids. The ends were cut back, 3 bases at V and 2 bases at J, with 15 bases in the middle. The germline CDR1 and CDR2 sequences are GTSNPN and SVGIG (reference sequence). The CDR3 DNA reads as TGTGCCTGGAGCCCCGGGATAGCGGTCACAGATACGCAGTATTTT. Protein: CAWSPGIAVTDTQYF.

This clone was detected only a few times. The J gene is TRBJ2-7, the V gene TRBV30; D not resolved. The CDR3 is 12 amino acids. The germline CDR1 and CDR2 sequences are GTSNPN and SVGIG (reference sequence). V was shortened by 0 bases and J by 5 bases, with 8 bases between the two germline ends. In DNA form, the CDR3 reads TGTGCCTGGAGTGTACTAAACCACGAGCAGTACTTC. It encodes CAWSVLNHEQYF.

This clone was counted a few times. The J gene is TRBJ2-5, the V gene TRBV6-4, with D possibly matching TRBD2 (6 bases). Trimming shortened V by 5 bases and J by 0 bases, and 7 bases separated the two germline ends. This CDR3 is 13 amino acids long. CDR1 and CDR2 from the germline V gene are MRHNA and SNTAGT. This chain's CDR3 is CASSRDYQETQYF. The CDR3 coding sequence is TGTGCCAGCAGTCGGGACTACCAAGAGACCCAGTACTTC.

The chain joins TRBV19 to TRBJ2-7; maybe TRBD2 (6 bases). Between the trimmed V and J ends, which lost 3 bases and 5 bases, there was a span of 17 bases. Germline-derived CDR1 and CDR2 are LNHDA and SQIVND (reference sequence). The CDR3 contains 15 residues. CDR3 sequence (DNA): TGTGCCAGTAGTATTCGGGGGATTTTTAACCACGAGCAGTACTTC. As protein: CASSIRGIFNHEQYF.

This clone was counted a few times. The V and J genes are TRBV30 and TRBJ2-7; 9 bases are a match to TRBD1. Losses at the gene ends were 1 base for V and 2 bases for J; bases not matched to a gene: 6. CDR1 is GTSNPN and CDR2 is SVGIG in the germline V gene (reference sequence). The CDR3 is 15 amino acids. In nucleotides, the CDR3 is TGTGCCTGGAGTGCATACAGGGGGCTCCCCTACGAGCAGTACTTC. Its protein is CAWSAYRGLPYEQYF.

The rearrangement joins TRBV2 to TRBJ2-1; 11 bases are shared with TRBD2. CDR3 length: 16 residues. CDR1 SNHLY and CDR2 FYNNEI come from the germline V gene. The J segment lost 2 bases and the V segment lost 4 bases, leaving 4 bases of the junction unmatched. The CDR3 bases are TGTGCCAGCAGTGTCCGACTAGCGGGAACCTACAATGAGCAGTTCTTC. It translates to CASSVRLAGTYNEQFF.

The CDR3 sequence: CASSQETGTYEQYF. CDR3 bases: TGTGCCAGCAGCCAAGAAACAGGGACCTACGAGCAGTACTTC. The rearrangement links TRBV4-2 to TRBJ2-7; weak D call: TRBD1 (6 bases). The germline CDR1 and CDR2 sequences are LGHNA and YNFKEQ. This CDR3 region has 14 residues. Trimming pared 0 bases from V and 2 bases from J, leaving 8 bases between.

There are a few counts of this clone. The CDR3, as DNA: TGTGCCAGCAGCTTGATAACAGGCAAAGCTTTCTTT. Its translation: CASSLITGKAFF. The chain links TRBV5-4 to TRBJ1-1, with D possibly TRBD1 on 5 matching bases. Trimming removed 1 base at V and 9 bases at J, with 10 bases between. This CDR3 comprises 12 residues. CDR1 is SGHNT, CDR2 YYREEE, per germline (reference sequence).